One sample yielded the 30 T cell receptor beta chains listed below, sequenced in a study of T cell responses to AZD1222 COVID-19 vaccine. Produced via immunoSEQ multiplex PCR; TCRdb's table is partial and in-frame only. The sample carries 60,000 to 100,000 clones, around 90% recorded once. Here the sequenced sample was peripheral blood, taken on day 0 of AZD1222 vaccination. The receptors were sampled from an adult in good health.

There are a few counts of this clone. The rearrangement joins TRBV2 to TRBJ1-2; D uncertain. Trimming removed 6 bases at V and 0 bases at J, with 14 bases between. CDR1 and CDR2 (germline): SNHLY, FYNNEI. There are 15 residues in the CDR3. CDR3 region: CASSSELLANYGYTF. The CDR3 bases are TGTGCCAGCAGCTCAGAGCTACTAGCTAACTATGGCTACACCTTC.

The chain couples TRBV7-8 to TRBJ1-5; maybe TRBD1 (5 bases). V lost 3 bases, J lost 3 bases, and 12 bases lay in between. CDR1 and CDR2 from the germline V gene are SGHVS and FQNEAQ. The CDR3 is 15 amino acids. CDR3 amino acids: CASSFSGTNNQPQHF. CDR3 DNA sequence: TGTGCCAGCAGCTTTTCCGGGACGAACAATCAGCCCCAGCATTTT.

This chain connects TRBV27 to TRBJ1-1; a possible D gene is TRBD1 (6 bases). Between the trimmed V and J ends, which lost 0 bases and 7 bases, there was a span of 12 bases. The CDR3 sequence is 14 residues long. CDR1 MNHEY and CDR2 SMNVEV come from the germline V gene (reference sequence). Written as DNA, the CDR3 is TGTGCCAGCAGTTTATCCAACCGCAGGGGTGAAGCTTTCTTT. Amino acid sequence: CASSLSNRRGEAFF.

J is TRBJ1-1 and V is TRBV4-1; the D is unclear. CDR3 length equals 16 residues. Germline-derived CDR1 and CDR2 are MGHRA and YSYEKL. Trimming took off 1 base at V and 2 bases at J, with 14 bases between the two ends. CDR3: CASSQGAGKGNTEAFF. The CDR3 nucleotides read TGCGCCAGCAGCCAAGGGGCTGGTAAGGGAAACACTGAAGCTTTCTTT.

The CDR3 DNA follows: TGTGCCAGCAGTTTTGGGGGAGGTACTGAAGCTTTCTTT. This encodes CASSFGGGTEAFF. The chain recombines TRBV27 with TRBJ1-1, with D perhaps matching TRBD1 (5 bases). Trimming took off 3 bases at V and 5 bases at J, with 10 bases between the two ends. The CDR3 sequence is 13 residues long. CDR1 is MNHEY and CDR2 is SMNVEV in the germline V gene (reference sequence).

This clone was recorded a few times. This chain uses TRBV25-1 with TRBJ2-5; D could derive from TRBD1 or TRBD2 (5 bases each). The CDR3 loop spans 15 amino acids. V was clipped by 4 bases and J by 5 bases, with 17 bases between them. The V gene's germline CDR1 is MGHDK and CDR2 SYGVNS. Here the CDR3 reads CASSGGTLEAETQYF. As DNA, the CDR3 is TGTGCCAGCAGTGGAGGGACGCTGGAGGCGGAGACCCAGTACTTC.

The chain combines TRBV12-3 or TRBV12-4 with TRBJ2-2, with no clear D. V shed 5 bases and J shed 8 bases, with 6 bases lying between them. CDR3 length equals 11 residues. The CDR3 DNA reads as TGTGCCAGCAGTGGATTAGGGGAGCTGTTTTTT. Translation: CASSGLGELFF.

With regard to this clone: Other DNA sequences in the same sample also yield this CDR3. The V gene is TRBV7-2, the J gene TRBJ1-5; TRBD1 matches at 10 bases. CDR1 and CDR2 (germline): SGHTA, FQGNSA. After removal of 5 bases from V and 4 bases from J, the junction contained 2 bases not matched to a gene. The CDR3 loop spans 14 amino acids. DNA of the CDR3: TGTGCCAGCAGCCTGGACAGGGGGAATCAGCCCCAGCATTTT. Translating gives CASSLDRGNQPQHF.

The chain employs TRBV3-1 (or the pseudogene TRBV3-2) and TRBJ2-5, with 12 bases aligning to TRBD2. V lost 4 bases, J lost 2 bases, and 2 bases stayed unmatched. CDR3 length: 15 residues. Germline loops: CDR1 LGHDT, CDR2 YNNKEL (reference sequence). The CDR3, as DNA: TGTGCCAGCAGCCCCACTAGCGGGAGGCAAGAGACCCAGTACTTC. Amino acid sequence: CASSPTSGRQETQYF.

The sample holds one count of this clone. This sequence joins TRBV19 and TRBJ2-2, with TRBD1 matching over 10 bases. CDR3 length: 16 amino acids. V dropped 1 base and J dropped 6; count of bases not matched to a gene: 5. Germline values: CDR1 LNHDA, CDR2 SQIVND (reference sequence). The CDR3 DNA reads TGTGCCAGTAGTATAGGTCGGGACAGGGGAGCCGGGGAGCTGTTTTTT. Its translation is CASSIGRDRGAGELFF.

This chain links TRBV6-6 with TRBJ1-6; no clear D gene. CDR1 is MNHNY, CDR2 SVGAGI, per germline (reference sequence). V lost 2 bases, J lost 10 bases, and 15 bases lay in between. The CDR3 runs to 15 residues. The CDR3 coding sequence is TGTGCCAGCAGTTACGCCGGGGAGGGCGGGTCACCCCTCCACTTT. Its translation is CASSYAGEGGSPLHF.

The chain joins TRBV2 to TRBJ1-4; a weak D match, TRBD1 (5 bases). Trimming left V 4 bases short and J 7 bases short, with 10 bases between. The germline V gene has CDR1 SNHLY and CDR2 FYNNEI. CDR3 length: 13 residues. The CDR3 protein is CASSAGLSEKLFF. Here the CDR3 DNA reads TGTGCCAGCAGTGCAGGGTTGAGTGAAAAACTGTTTTTT.

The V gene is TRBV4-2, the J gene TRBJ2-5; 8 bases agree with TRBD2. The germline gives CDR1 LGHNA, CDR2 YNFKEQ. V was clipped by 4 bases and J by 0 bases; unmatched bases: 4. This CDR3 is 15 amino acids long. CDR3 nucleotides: TGTGCCAGCAGCCCGCAACTAGCGGACCAAGAGACCCAGTACTTC. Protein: CASSPQLADQETQYF.

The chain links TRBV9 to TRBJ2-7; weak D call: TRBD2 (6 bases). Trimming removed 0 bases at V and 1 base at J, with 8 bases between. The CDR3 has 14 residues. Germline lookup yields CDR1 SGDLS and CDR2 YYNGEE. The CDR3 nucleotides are TGTGCCAGCAGCGTAGTTGCGGGATCCTACGAGCAGTACTTC. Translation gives CASSVVAGSYEQYF. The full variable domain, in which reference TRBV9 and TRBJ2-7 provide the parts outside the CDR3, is DSGVTQTPKHLITATGQRVTLRCSPRSGDLSVYWYQQSLDQGLQFLIQYYNGEERAKGNILERFSAQQFPDLHSELNLSSLELGDSALYFCASSVVAGSYEQYFGPGTRLTVT.

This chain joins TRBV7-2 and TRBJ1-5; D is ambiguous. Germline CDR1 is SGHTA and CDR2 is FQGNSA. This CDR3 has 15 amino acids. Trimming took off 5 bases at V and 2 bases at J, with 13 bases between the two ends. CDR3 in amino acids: CASSPLGGRNQPQHF. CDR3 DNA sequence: TGTGCCAGCAGCCCACTGGGCGGTCGCAATCAGCCCCAGCATTTT.

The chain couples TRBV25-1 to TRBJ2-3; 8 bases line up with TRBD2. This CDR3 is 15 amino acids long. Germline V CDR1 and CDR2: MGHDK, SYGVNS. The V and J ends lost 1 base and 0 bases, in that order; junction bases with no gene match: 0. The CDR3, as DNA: TGTGCCAGCAGTGAATTAGCGGGAAGCACAGATACGCAGTATTTT. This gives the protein CASSELAGSTDTQYF.

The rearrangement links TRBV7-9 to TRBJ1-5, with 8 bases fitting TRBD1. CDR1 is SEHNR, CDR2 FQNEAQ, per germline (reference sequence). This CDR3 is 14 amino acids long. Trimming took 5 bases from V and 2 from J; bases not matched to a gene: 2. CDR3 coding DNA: TGTGCCAGCAGCCCGGACAGGGGCAATCAGCCCCAGCATTTT. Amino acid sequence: CASSPDRGNQPQHF. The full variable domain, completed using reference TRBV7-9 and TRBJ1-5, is DTGVSQNPRHKITKRGQNVTFRCDPISEHNRLYWYRQTLGQGPEFLTYFQNEAQLEKSRLLSDRFSAERPKGSFSTLEIQRTEQGDSAMYLCASSPDRGNQPQHFGDGTRLSIL.

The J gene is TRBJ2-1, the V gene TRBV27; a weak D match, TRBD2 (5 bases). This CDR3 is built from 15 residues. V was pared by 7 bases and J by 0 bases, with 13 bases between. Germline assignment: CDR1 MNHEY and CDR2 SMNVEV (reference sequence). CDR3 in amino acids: CASKFIGSSYNEQFF. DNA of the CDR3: TGTGCCAGCAAGTTTATAGGGAGCTCCTACAATGAGCAGTTCTTC.

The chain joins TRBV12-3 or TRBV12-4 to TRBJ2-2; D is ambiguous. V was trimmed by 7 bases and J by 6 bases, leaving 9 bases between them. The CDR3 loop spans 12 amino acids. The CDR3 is CASNSRSGELFF. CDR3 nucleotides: TGTGCCAGCAATAGTAGGTCCGGGGAGCTGTTTTTT.

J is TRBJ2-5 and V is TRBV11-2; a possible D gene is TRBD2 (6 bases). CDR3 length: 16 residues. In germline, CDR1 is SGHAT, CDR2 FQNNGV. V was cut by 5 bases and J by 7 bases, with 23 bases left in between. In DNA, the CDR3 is TGTGCCAGCAGCCCCCGGGGGACCCGTGGAGTGGGGACCCAGTACTTC. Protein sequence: CASSPRGTRGVGTQYF.

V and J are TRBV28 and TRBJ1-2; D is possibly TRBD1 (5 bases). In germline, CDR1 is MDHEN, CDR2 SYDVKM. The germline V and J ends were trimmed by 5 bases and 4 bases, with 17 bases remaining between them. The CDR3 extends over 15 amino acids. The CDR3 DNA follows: TGTGCCAGCAGTCCCGGGACGGCTTCGGGCTATGGCTACACCTTC. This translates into CASSPGTASGYGYTF.

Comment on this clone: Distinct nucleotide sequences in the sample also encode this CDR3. Written as DNA, the CDR3 is TGCGCCAGCAGCCAAGCTGGAAACACTGAAGCTTTCTTT. It codes for CASSQAGNTEAFF. The gene calls are TRBV4-3 and TRBJ1-1; D not resolved. The germline V gene encodes CDR1 LGHNA and CDR2 YSLEER. The CDR3 has 13 residues. Trimming removed 1 base at V and 2 bases at J, with 5 bases between.

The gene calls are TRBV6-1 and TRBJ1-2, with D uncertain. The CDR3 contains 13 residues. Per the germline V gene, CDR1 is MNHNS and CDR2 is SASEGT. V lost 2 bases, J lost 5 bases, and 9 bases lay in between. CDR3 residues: CASSEYGVYGYTF. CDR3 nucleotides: TGTGCCAGCAGTGAATACGGAGTTTATGGCTACACCTTC.

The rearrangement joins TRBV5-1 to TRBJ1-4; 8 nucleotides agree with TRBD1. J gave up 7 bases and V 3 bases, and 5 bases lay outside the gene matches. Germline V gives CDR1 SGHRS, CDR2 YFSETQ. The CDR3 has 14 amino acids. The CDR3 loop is CASSSDRDGEKLFF. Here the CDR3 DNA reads TGCGCCAGCAGCTCGGACAGGGACGGTGAAAAACTGTTTTTT.

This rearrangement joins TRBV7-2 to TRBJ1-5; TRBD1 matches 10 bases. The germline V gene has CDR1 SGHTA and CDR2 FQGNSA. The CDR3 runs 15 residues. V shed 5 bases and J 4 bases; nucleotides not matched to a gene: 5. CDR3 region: CASSTGQGENQPQHF. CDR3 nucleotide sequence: TGTGCCAGCAGCACCGGACAGGGGGAAAATCAGCCCCAGCATTTT. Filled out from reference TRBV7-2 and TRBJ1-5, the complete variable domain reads GAGVSQSPSNKVTEKGKDVELRCDPISGHTALYWYRQSLGQGLEFLIYFQGNSAPDKSGLPSDRFSAERTGGSVSTLTIQRTQQEDSAVYLCASSTGQGENQPQHFGDGTRLSIL.

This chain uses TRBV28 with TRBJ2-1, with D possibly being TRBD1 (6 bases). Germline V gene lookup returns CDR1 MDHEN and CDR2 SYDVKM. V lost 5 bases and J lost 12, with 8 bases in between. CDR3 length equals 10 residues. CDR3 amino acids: CASSGTLQFF. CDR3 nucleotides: TGTGCCAGCAGTGGGACATTGCAGTTCTTC.

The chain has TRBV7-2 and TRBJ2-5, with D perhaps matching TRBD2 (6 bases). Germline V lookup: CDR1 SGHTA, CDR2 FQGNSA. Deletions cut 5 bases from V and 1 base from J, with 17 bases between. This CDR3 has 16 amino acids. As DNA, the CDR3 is TGTGCCAGCAGCCCCCTGGGCCCTAGCGCCCAAGAGACCCAGTACTTC. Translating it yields CASSPLGPSAQETQYF.

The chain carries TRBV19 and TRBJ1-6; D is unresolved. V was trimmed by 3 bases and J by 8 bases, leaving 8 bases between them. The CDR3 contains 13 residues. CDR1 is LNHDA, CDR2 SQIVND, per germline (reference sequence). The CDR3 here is CASSISQDSPLHF. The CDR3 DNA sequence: TGTGCCAGTAGTATCAGTCAGGATTCACCCCTCCACTTT. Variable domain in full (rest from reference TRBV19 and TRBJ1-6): DGGITQSPKYLFRKEGQNVTLSCEQNLNHDAMYWYRQDPGQGLRLIYYSQIVNDFQKGDIAEGYSVSREKKESFPLTVTSAQKNPTAFYLCASSISQDSPLHFGNGTRLTVT.

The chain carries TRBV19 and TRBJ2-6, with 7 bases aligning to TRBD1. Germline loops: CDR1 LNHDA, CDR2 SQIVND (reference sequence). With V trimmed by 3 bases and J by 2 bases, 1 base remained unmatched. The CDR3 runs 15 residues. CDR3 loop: CASSITGAGANVLTF. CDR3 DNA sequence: TGTGCCAGTAGTATCACAGGGGCTGGGGCCAACGTCCTGACTTTC.

The CDR3 is CASTGLSPSTDTQYF. The CDR3 bases are TGCGCCAGCACCGGACTCAGCCCTAGCACAGATACGCAGTATTTT. The genes are TRBV5-1 and TRBJ2-3, with a weak D call TRBD2 (5 bases). This CDR3 contains 15 residues. Trimming removed 6 bases at V and 0 bases at J, with 14 bases between. Germline CDR1 and CDR2: SGHRS and YFSETQ.